The 13 T cell receptor beta chains in this list originate from one sample, sequenced in a study of human T cells and chemical hapten exposure. Time point: pre-sensitization, week 0. Specified treatment: therapeutic diphenylcyclopropenone sensitization with weekly scalp DPC. TCRdb processed the RACE reads anew with MiXCR; each CDR3 protein has one entry. The sample lists 280,000 or so distinct CDR3 sequences, just under 8% seen once, with roughly 1.2% in the top ten. The sequencing used whole blood, collected in connection with sensitization to the hapten diphenylcyclopropenone (DPC). The receptors derive from a man younger than 35 with alopecia areata. Some clones in this sample may be carry-over from other donors' samples.

This clonotype was detected ten times or more. The chain recombines TRBV7-8 with TRBJ2-7; D not resolved. V dropped 5 bases and J dropped 6 bases, with 11 bases sitting between them. CDR1 and CDR2 (germline): SGHVS, FQNEAQ. The length of the CDR3 is 12 residues. CDR3 residues: CASSPAQSEQYF. CDR3 in DNA: TGTGCCAGCAGCCCAGCTCAATCCGAGCAGTACTTC.

This chain joins TRBV6-1 and TRBJ2-7; 8 nucleotides line up with TRBD1. V shed 4 bases and J 1 base; nucleotides not matched to a gene: 9. Germline CDR1 and CDR2: MNHNS and SASEGT. This CDR3 is 16 amino acids long. The CDR3, as DNA: TGTGCCAGCAGTGGAACCCTAGGACAGGGATCCTACGAGCAGTACTTC. Protein: CASSGTLGQGSYEQYF.

There are many counts of this clonotype. The chain is built from TRBV28 and TRBJ1-1; no firm D call. Germline V gives CDR1 MDHEN, CDR2 SYDVKM. This CDR3 has 15 amino acids. The V end was cut by 3 bases, the J end by 0 bases, with 11 bases between. The CDR3 spells CASSLWRPMNTEAFF. In DNA, the CDR3 is TGTGCCAGCAGTTTGTGGCGGCCGATGAACACTGAAGCTTTCTTT.

This clonotype was seen only a few times. The rearrangement links TRBV5-4 to TRBJ2-3; 8 positions match TRBD2. Trimming at V came to 5 bases and at J to 4 bases, leaving 18 bases not matched to a gene. Looked up from germline, CDR1 is SGHNT and CDR2 is YYREEE (reference sequence). The CDR3 totals 18 residues. CDR3 in DNA: TGTGCCAGCAGAACCGGGACTAGTAGTTTGGAGGTTGCAGATACGCAGTATTTT. Amino acid sequence: CASRTGTSSLEVADTQYF.

This clonotype was seen a handful of times. The chain combines TRBV2 with TRBJ2-1; D is undetermined. With 3 bases removed from V and 5 bases from J, the gap between germline ends came to 11 bases. Germline CDR1 reads SNHLY; CDR2 reads FYNNEI. This CDR3 comprises 14 residues. CDR3 bases: TGTGCCAGCAGTGAGACCTTTATGAACAATGAGCAGTTCTTC. Translation gives CASSETFMNNEQFF.

This clonotype has ten or more counts. This sequence joins TRBV7-9 and TRBJ1-1; D might be TRBD1 (6 bases). Trimming removed 1 base from V and 0 bases from J, with 9 bases in between. This CDR3 has 15 amino acids. The germline gives CDR1 SEHNR, CDR2 FQNEAQ (reference sequence). Here the CDR3 reads CASSLGTVMNTEAFF. The CDR3 DNA is TGTGCCAGCAGCTTAGGGACAGTGATGAACACTGAAGCTTTCTTT.

This clonotype was seen more than once but under ten times. The rearrangement uses TRBV11-2 and TRBJ2-5; TRBD1 matches 9 bases. From germline, CDR1 is SGHAT and CDR2 FQNNGV. This CDR3 spans 16 amino acids. The trim removed 0 bases at V and 7 bases at J, leaving 9 bases unmatched. CDR3 residues: CASSLDRTGALWTQYF. CDR3 nucleotides: TGTGCCAGCAGCTTAGATAGGACAGGGGCATTGTGGACCCAGTACTTC.

J is TRBJ2-2 and V is TRBV29-1; 8 nucleotides line up with TRBD1. Germline V gene data show CDR1 as SQVTM and CDR2 as ANQGSEA. Trimming took 0 bases from V and 4 from J; bases not matched to a gene: 4. The CDR3 is 15 residues long. CDR3 amino acids: CSVEDGDRPTGELFF. For the CDR3, the DNA is TGCAGCGTTGAAGACGGGGACAGGCCCACCGGGGAGCTGTTTTTT.

This clonotype was recorded at least ten times. The rearrangement links TRBV11-2 to TRBJ2-6; TRBD1 might be the D (6 bases). The CDR3 has 18 amino acids. Trimming removed 0 bases from V and 4 bases from J, with 16 bases in between. Germline lookup yields CDR1 SGHAT and CDR2 FQNNGV. The CDR3 coding sequence is TGTGCCAGCAGCTTAGATGGGACCGGGACAAACGGGGCCAACGTCCTGACTTTC. It codes for CASSLDGTGTNGANVLTF.

This clonotype was observed a few times. The chain links TRBV14 to TRBJ2-5, with unresolved D. CDR1 SGHDN and CDR2 FVKESK come from the germline V gene. The CDR3 is 12 residues long. V was clipped by 4 bases and J by 5 bases, with 8 bases between them. CDR3 sequence (DNA): TGTGCCAGCAGCCGGTTGTCGGAGACCCAGTACTTC. It codes for CASSRLSETQYF. Full variable domain (outside the CDR3, taken from reference TRBV14 and TRBJ2-5): EAGVTQFPSHSVIEKGQTVTLRCDPISGHDNLYWYRRVMGKEIKFLLHFVKESKQDESGMPNNRFLAERTGGTYSTLKVQPAELEDSGVYFCASSRLSETQYFGPGTRLLVL.

The gene calls are TRBV28 and TRBJ2-7, with 7 bases fitting TRBD1. There are 14 residues in the CDR3. Per germline, CDR1 MDHEN and CDR2 SYDVKM. The junction had 7 bases not matched to a gene; V was cut back by 5 bases and J by 3 bases. CDR3 amino acids: CASSIGTVVYEQYF. The CDR3 DNA reads TGTGCCAGCAGTATCGGGACAGTTGTCTACGAGCAGTACTTC.

This chain connects TRBV6-1 to TRBJ1-5; D perhaps matches TRBD1 (6 bases). The V and J ends lost 6 bases and 3 bases respectively, with 12 bases between them. CDR3 length equals 14 residues. CDR1 MNHNS and CDR2 SASEGT come from the germline V gene. CDR3 in amino acids: CASRPGHFNQPQHF. In DNA, the CDR3 is TGTGCCAGCAGGCCGGGACACTTCAATCAGCCCCAGCATTTT.

This clonotype showed up just a few times. This sequence joins TRBV5-1 and TRBJ2-1; D is unresolved. Trimming removed 4 bases at V and 3 bases at J, with 11 bases between. Germline V gene lookup returns CDR1 SGHRS and CDR2 YFSETQ. The CDR3 totals 14 residues. The CDR3 DNA reads TGCGCCAGCAGCCCGAGAGCCGACTACAATGAGCAGTTCTTC. It translates to CASSPRADYNEQFF.